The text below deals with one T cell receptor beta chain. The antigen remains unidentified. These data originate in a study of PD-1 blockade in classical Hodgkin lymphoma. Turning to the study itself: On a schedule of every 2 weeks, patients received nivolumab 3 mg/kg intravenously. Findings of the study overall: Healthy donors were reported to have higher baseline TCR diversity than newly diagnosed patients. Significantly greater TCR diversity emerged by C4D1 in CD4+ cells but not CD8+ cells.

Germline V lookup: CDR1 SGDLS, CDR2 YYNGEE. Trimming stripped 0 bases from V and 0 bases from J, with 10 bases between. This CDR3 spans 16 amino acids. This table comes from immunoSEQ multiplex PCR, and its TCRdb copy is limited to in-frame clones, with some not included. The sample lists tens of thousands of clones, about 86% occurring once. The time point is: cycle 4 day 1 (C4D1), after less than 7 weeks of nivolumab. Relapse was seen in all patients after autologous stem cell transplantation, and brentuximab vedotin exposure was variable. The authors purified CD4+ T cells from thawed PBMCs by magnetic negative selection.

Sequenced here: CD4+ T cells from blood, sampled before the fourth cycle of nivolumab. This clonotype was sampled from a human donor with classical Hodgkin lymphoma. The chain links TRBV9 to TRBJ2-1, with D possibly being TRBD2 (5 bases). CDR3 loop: CASSVGLASSYNEQFF. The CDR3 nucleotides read TGTGCCAGCAGCGTAGGGTTAGCGAGCTCCTACAATGAGCAGTTCTTC.